This TCR beta chain originates from a study of T cells after yellow fever vaccination. Study findings and constraints: On re-exposure, the response was weaker but peaked faster, at day 5 versus 15. Reappearing after the booster were most of the clones from primary vaccination (roughly 95% CD4, approximately 85% CD8).

TCR cDNA, made by 5'RACE template switching, carried an added universal primer site and UMIs. TCRdb passed the 5' RACE reads through MiXCR, listing each CDR3 protein once. The data show under 700,000 distinct CDR3 sequences, about a sixth seen once. In the case of this clonotype: Its antigen remains unknown.

Trimming shortened V by 4 bases and J by 4 bases, and 23 bases separated the two germline ends. Germline V gives CDR1 SGHRS, CDR2 YFSETQ. The CDR3 runs to 17 residues. The sequenced sample was PBMCs, obtained 5 days after the first yellow fever vaccination. The rearrangement uses TRBV5-1 and TRBJ1-1, with D unresolved. This clonotype was obtained from a man younger than 35 who received the YFV17D yellow fever vaccine. CDR3 coding DNA: TGCGCCAGCAGCGTGAGCCCCGCAGGTCAGGACGCCACTGAAGCTTTCTTT. Translation: CASSVSPAGQDATEAFF.